Listed below are T cell receptor beta chains from one sample, sequenced in a study of cytomegalovirus exposure and HLA in healthy donors. Measured with immunoSEQ multiplex PCR; TCRdb has only the in-frame clones, and not every one. The repertoire holds around 99,000 clones, with 77% as singletons. Sequencing was carried out using PBMCs. The receptors were gathered from a male donor in good health and CMV-seronegative. The CDR3 runs from the conserved cysteine through the conserved F or W. The D gene is left open where the match is weak. Not all rows give a size; the values are once, few, many and, for expanded clones, a class.

D	V	size	length	J	CDR3	DNA
TRBD1	TRBV5-5	NA	15	TRBJ1-4	CASSLDRGLNEKLFF	TGTGCCAGCAGCCTAGACAGGGGGCTCAATGAAAAACTGTTTTTT
TRBD1	TRBV16	once	15	TRBJ1-4	CASSKTGADNEKLFF	TGTGCCAGCAGTAAGACAGGGGCTGATAATGAAAAACTGTTTTTT
NA	TRBV10-1	NA	14	TRBJ2-7	CASSEAGRGNEQYF	TGCGCCAGCAGTGAGGCCGGGCGGGGCAACGAGCAGTACTTC
TRBD1	TRBV7-6	NA	14	TRBJ2-7	CASRPGGPFVEQYF	TGTGCCAGCAGGCCAGGGGGCCCGTTTGTCGAGCAGTACTTC
TRBD1	TRBV25-1	NA	14	TRBJ2-5	CASSDHRGRETQYF	TGTGCCAGCAGTGACCACAGGGGGAGAGAGACCCAGTACTTC
TRBD1	TRBV12-5	NA	12	TRBJ1-2	CASGWDRDGYTF	TGTGCTAGTGGTTGGGACAGGGATGGCTACACCTTC
NA	TRBV7-3	NA	16	TRBJ2-3	CASSLTYGGSTDTQYF	TGTGCCAGCAGCTTAACGTATGGCGGTAGCACAGATACGCAGTATTTT
NA	TRBV27	NA	14	TRBJ2-7	CASKPLGQGGEQYF	TGTGCCAGCAAACCCTTAGGGCAGGGCGGCGAGCAGTACTTC
NA	TRBV7-3	NA	15	TRBJ2-7	CASSIQAASSYEQYF	TGTGCCAGCAGTATTCAGGCCGCCAGCTCCTACGAGCAGTACTTC
NA	TRBV12-2	NA	15	TRBJ2-7	CASRVPADSSYEQYF	TGTGCAAGTCGCGTCCCGGCTGACTCATCCTACGAGCAGTACTTC
NA	TRBV7-6	once	15	TRBJ1-4	CASSSTTLTNEKLFF	TGTGCCAGCAGCTCGACGACATTGACTAATGAAAAACTGTTTTTT
TRBD2	TRBV5-1	NA	15	TRBJ2-2	CASSSEKRGAGELFF	TGCGCCAGCAGCTCGGAGAAGCGGGGGGCCGGGGAGCTGTTTTTT
TRBD1	TRBV2	NA	15	TRBJ2-1	CASSYRDSSYNEQFF	TGTGCCAGCAGTTACAGGGACAGCTCCTACAATGAGCAGTTCTTC
TRBD2	TRBV10-2	NA	16	TRBJ2-1	CASSTSGRSSYNEQFF	TGCGCCAGCAGTACAAGCGGGAGAAGTTCCTACAATGAGCAGTTCTTC
TRBD2	TRBV6-5	NA	15	TRBJ2-1	CASRIGLAAYNEQFF	TGTGCCAGCAGGATAGGACTAGCGGCTTACAATGAGCAGTTCTTC
NA	TRBV7-6	NA	13	TRBJ1-1	CASSSPANTEAFF	TGTGCCAGCAGCAGCCCTGCGAACACTGAAGCTTTCTTT
TRBD2	TRBV19	once	13	TRBJ2-1	CASTSGNYNEQFF	TGTGCCAGTACCAGCGGGAATTACAATGAGCAGTTCTTC
NA	TRBV18	NA	15	TRBJ1-3	CASSPQYGGGNTIYF	TGTGCCAGCTCACCACAATACGGTGGTGGAAACACCATATATTTT
NA	TRBV5-1	few	14	TRBJ1-4	CASTPRGGNEKLFF	TGCGCCAGCACCCCCCGAGGGGGTAATGAAAAACTGTTTTTT
NA	TRBV19	NA	15	TRBJ2-3	CASSKIRVGPDTQYF	TGTGCCAGTAGTAAGATCAGGGTGGGCCCAGATACGCAGTATTTT
NA	TRBV4-2	NA	17	TRBJ2-1	CASSQDTPDTSYNEQFF	TGTGCCAGCAGCCAAGATACCCCCGACACCTCCTACAATGAGCAGTTCTTC
TRBD1	TRBV27	few	16	TRBJ1-2	CASSTGTAGRNYGYTF	TGTGCCAGCAGCACAGGGACAGCAGGTCGCAACTATGGCTACACCTTC
TRBD2	TRBV7-6	NA	18	TRBJ2-1	CASSLSSGRPSSYNEQFF	TGTGCCAGCAGCTTATCTAGCGGGAGGCCGAGCTCCTACAATGAGCAGTTCTTC
NA	TRBV13	NA	14	TRBJ2-7	CASSLGQGVDEQYF	TGTGCCAGCAGCTTAGGACAGGGAGTAGACGAGCAGTACTTC